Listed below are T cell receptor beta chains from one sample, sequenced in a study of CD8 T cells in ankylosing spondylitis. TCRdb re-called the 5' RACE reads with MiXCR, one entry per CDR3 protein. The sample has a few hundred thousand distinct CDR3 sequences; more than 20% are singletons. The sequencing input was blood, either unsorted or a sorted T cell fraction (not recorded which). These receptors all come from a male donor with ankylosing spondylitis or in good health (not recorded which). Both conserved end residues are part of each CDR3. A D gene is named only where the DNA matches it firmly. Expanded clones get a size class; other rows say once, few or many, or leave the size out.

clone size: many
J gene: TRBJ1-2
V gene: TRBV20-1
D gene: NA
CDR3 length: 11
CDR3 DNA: TGCAGTACCTCTCGGACAGAGGAGAGCACCTTC
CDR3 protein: CSTSRTEESTF

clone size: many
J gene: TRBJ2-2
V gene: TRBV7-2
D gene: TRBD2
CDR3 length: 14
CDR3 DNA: TGTGCCTGCCGCGGGGGGTTGGACACCGGGGAGCTGTTTTTT
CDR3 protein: CACRGGLDTGELFF

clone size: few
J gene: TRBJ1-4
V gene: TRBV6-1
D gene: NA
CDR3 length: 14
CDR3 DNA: TGTGCCAGCAGTGAATTAGGGCGTAATGAAAAACTGTTTTTT
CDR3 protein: CASSELGRNEKLFF

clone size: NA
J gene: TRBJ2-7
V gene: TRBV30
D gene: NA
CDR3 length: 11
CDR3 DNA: TGTGCCTGGAAGCGCTCCTACGAGCAGTACTTC
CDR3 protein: CAWKRSYEQYF

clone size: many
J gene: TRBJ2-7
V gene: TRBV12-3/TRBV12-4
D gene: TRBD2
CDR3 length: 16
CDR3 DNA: TGTGCCAGCAGTGTTACTAGCGGGGGGGCCCGCCGGGAGCAGTACTTC
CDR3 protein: CASSVTSGGARREQYF

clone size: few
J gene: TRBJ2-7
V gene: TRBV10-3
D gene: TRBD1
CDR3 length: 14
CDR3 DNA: TGTGCCATCAGGGGGACAGGCGGTGGCTACGAGCAGTACTTC
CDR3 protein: CAIRGTGGGYEQYF

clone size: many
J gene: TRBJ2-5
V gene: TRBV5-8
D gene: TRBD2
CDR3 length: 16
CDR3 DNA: TGTGCCAGCAGCTTGGGGGTAGCGGGACCTAAAGAGACCCAGTACTTC
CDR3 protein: CASSLGVAGPKETQYF

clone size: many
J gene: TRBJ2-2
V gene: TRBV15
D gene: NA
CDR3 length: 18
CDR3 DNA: TGTGCCACCAGCAGAGACCGCCCGCGGGGACCCCACACCGGGGAGCTGTTTTTT
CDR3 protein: CATSRDRPRGPHTGELFF

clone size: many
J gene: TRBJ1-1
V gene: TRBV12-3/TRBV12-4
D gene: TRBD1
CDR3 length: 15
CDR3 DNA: TGTGCCAGCAGCTCACAGGGGAAGCCGAACACTGAAGCTTTCTTT
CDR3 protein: CASSSQGKPNTEAFF

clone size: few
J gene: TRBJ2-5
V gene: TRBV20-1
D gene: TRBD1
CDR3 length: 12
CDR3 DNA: TGCAGTGCCGGGGACAGACAAGAGACCCAGTACTTC
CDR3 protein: CSAGDRQETQYF

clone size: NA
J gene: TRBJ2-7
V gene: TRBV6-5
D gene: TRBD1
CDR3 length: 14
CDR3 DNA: TGTGCCAGCAGAACCCTGGGACAGGGAAACGAGCAGTACTTC
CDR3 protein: CASRTLGQGNEQYF